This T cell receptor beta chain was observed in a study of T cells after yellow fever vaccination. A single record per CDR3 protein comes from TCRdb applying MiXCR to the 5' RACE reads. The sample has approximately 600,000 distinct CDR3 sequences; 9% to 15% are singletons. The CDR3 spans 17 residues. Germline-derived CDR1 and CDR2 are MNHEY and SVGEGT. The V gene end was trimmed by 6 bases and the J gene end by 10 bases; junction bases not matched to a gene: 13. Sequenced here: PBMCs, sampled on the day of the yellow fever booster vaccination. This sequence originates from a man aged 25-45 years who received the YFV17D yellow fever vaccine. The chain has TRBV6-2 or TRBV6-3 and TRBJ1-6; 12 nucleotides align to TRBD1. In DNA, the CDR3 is TGTGCCAGCAGCTCGGGACAGGGGGCGCAATTCAACTCACCCCTCCACTTT. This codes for CASSSGQGAQFNSPLHF.